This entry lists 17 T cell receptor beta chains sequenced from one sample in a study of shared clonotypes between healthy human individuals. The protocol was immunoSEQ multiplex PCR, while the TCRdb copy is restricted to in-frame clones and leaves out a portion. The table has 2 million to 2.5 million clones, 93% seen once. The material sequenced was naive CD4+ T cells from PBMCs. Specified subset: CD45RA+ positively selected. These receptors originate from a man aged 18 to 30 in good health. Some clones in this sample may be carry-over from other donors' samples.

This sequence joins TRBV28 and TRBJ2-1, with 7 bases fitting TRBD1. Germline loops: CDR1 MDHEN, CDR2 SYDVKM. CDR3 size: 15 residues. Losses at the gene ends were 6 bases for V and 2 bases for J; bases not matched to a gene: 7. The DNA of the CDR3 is TGTGCCAGCAGCAAGACAGGGAGCCCCTACAATGAGCAGTTCTTC. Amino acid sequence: CASSKTGSPYNEQFF.

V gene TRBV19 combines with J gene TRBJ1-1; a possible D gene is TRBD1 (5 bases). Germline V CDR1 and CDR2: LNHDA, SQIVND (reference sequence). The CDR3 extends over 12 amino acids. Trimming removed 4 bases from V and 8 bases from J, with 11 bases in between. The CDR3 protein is CASSSRVTEAFF. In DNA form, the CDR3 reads TGTGCCAGTAGTAGCAGGGTAACCGAAGCTTTCTTT.

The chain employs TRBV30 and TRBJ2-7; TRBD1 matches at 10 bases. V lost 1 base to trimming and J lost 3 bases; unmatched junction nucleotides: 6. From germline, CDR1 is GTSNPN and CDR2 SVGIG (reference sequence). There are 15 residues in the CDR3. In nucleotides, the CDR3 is TGTGCCTGGAGTGCTCCGGGACAGGGGCTCTACGAGCAGTACTTC. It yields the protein CAWSAPGQGLYEQYF.

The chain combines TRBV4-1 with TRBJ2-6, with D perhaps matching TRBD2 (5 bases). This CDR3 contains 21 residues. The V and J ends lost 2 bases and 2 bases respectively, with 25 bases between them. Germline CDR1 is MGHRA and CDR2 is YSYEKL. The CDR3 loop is CASSQPPWGPGKRPGANVLTF. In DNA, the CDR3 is TGCGCCAGCAGCCAACCTCCCTGGGGTCCGGGGAAGAGACCTGGGGCCAACGTCCTGACTTTC.

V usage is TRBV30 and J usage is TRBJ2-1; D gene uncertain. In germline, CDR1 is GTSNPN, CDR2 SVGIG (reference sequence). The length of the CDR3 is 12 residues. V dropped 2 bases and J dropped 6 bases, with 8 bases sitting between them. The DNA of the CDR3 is TGTGCCTGGAGTTTACCCTCCAATGAGCAGTTCTTC. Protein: CAWSLPSNEQFF.

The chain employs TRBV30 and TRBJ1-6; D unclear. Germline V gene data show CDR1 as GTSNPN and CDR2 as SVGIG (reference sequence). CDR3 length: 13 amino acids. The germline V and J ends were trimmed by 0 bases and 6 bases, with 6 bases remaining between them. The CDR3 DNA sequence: TGTGCCTGGAGTGTAGCCCTTAATTCACCCCTCCACTTT. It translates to CAWSVALNSPLHF.

CDR3 in DNA: TGTGCCAGCAGCTTATCGACAGGGGGCTATCAGCCCCAGCATTTT. As protein: CASSLSTGGYQPQHF. The chain has TRBV7-9 and TRBJ1-5, with 10 positions matching TRBD1. CDR1 is SEHNR and CDR2 is FQNEAQ in the germline V gene (reference sequence). Trimming removed 2 bases from V and 5 bases from J; junction bases left unmatched: 3. CDR3 length: 15 amino acids.

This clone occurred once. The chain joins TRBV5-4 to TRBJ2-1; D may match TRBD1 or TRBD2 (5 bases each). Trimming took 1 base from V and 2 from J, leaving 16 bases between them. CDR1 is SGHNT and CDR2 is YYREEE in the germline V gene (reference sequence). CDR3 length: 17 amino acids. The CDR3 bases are TGTGCCAGCAGCTTGAATTCCGGGGCTAGCACCTACAATGAGCAGTTCTTC. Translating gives CASSLNSGASTYNEQFF.

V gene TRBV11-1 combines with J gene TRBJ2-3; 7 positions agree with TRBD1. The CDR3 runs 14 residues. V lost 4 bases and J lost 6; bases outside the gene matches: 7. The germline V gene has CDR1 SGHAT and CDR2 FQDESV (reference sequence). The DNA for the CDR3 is TGTGCCAGCAGCTCCGACAGGGTTGGTGATACGCAGTATTTT. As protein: CASSSDRVGDTQYF. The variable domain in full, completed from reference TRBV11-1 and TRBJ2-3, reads EAEVAQSPRYKITEKSQAVAFWCDPISGHATLYWYRQILGQGPELLVQFQDESVVDDSQLPKDRFSAERLKGVDSTLKIQPAELGDSAMYLCASSSDRVGDTQYFGPGTRLTVL.

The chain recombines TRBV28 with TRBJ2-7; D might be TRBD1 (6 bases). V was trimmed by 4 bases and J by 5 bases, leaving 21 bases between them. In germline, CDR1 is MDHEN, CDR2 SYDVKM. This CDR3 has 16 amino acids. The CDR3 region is CASSSPQGSARHEQYF. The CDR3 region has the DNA TGTGCCAGCAGTTCCCCCCAGGGGAGCGCGCGGCACGAGCAGTACTTC.

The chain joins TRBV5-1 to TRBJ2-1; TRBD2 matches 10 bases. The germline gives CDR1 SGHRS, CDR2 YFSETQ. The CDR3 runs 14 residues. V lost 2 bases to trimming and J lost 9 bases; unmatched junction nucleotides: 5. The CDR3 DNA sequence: TGCGCCAGCAGCTTAAATAGCGGGAGGTTTGAGCAGTTCTTC. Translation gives CASSLNSGRFEQFF.

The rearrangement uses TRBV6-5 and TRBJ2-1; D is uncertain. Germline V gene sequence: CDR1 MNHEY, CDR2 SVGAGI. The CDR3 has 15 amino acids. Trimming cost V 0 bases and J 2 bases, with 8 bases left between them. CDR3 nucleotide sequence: TGTGCCAGCAGTTACTCTGGGATCACCTACAATGAGCAGTTCTTC. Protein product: CASSYSGITYNEQFF.

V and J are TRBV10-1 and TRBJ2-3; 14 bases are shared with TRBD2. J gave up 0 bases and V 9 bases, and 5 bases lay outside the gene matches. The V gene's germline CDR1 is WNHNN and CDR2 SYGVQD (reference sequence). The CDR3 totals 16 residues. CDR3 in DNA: TGCGCCAGGATGACTAGCGGGAGGGAGAGCACAGATACGCAGTATTTT. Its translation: CARMTSGRESTDTQYF.

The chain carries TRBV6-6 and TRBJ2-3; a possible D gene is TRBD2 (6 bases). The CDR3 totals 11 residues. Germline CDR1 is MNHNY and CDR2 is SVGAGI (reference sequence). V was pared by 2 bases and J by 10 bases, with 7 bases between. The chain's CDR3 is CASSYGGAQYF. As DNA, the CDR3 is TGTGCCAGCAGTTACGGAGGGGCGCAGTATTTT.

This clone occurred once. The CDR3 region is CASSQDFSGSSYNEQFF. The CDR3, as DNA: TGTGCCAGCAGCCAAGATTTCAGCGGGAGCTCCTACAATGAGCAGTTCTTC. The rearrangement uses TRBV4-2 and TRBJ2-1; 8 bases map to TRBD2. The CDR3 extends over 17 amino acids. Germline V gene sequence: CDR1 LGHNA, CDR2 YNFKEQ. Trimming removed 0 bases from V and 0 bases from J; junction bases left unmatched: 4.

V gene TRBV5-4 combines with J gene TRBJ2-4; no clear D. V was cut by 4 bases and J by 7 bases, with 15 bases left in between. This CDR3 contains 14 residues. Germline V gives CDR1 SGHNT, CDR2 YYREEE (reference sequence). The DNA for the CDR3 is TGTGCCAGCAGCCCGGGTTGGGCCTTCAACATTCAGTACTTC. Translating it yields CASSPGWAFNIQYF. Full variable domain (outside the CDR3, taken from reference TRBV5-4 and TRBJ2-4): ETGVTQSPTHLIKTRGQQVTLRCSSQSGHNTVSWYQQALGQGPQFIFQYYREEENGRGNFPPRFSGLQFPNYSSELNVNALELDDSALYLCASSPGWAFNIQYFGAGTRLSVL.

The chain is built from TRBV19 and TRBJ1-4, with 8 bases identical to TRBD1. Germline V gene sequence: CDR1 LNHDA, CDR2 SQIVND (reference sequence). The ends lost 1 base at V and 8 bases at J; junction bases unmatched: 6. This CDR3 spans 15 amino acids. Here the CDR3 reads CASSIGTGFFEKLFF. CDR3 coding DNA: TGTGCCAGTAGTATAGGGACAGGGTTCTTCGAAAAACTGTTTTTT.